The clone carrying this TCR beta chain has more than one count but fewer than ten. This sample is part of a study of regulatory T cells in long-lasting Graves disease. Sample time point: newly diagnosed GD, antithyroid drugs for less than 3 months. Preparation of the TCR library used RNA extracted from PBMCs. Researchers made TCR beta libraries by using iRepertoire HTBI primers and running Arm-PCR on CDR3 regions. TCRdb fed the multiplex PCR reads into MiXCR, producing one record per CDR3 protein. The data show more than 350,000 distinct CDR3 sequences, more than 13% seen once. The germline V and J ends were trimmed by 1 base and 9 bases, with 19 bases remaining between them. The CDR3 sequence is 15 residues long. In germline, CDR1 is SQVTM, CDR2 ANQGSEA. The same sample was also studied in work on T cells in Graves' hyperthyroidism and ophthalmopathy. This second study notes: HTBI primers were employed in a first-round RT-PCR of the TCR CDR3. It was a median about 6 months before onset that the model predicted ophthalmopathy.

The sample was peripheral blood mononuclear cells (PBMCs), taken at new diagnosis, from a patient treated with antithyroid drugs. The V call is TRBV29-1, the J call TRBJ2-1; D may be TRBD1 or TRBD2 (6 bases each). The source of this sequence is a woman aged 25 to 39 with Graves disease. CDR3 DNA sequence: TGCAGCGTTGAAGGGCGGGGAGCAGGGGTCGGTGAGCAGTTCTTC. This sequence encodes CSVEGRGAGVGEQFF.